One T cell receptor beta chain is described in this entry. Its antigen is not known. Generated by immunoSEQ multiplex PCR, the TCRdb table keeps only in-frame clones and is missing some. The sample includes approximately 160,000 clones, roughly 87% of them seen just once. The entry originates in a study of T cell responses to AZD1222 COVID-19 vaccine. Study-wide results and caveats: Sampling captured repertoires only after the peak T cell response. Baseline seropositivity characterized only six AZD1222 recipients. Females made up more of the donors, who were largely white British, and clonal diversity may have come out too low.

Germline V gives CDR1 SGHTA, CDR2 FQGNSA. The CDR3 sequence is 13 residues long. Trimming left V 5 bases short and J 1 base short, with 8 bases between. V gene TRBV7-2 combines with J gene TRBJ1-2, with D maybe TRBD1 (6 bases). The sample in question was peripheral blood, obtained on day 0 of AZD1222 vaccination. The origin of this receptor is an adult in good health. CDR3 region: CASSPDSNYGYTF. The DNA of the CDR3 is TGTGCCAGCAGCCCGGACAGTAACTATGGCTACACCTTC.